One sample yielded the 6 T cell receptor beta chains listed below, sequenced in a study of shared clonotypes between healthy human individuals. Here immunoSEQ multiplex PCR was the method, and the copy in TCRdb shows in-frame clones only, minus some. The profile shows about 660,000 clones, approximately 74% of them singletons. The sequencing input was memory CD4+ T cells sorted from blood. Stated subset: CD45RA-negative fraction. The source of these receptors is a woman in her thirties in good health.

This clone was recorded only once. The chain couples TRBV7-9 to TRBJ1-1, with D unresolved. V gave up 4 bases and J gave up 8 bases, with 11 bases separating them. The CDR3 totals 12 residues. CDR1 and CDR2 (germline): SEHNR, FQNEAQ (reference sequence). CDR3 nucleotides: TGTGCCAGCAGCTCCCGTGCGGGGGAAGCTTTCTTT. Amino acids: CASSSRAGEAFF.

The V call is TRBV5-1, the J call TRBJ2-3, with D hard to call. The V gene's germline CDR1 is SGHRS and CDR2 YFSETQ. This CDR3 contains 11 residues. V was clipped by 9 bases and J by 2 bases, with 7 bases between them. Written as DNA, the CDR3 is TGCGCCACCACAATCACAGATACGCAGTATTTT. It translates to CATTITDTQYF.

The gene calls are TRBV2 and TRBJ2-7, with a possible D match to TRBD1 (6 bases). The germline V gene encodes CDR1 SNHLY and CDR2 FYNNEI. Trimming shortened V by 4 bases and J by 2 bases, and 12 bases separated the two germline ends. The CDR3 is made up of 14 amino acids. This chain's CDR3 is CASSGQAVAYEQYF. Written as DNA, the CDR3 is TGTGCCAGCAGTGGACAGGCTGTAGCCTACGAGCAGTACTTC.

This chain links TRBV15 with TRBJ2-2; D call uncertain. Germline V lookup: CDR1 LNHNV, CDR2 YYDKDF (reference sequence). CDR3 size: 16 residues. Trimming cost V 3 bases and J 3 bases, with 14 bases left between them. Written as DNA, the CDR3 is TGTGCCACCAGCAGGGAGTCGGCCTCCGACACCGGGGAGCTGTTTTTT. It encodes CATSRESASDTGELFF.

The chain employs TRBV7-3 and TRBJ1-2; 7 positions agree with TRBD1. Unmatched junction bases numbered 8, after V lost 2 bases and J lost 8 bases. Germline CDR1 is SGHTA and CDR2 is FQGTGA. The length of the CDR3 is 14 residues. CDR3 in amino acids: CASSLGRQGSGYTF. In DNA form, the CDR3 reads TGTGCCAGCAGCTTAGGCCGACAGGGCTCGGGCTACACCTTC.

This clone was counted a few times. The CDR3 coding sequence is TGTGCCAGCAGGAGGGGACAGGTAGAGACCCAGTACTTC. It yields the protein CASRRGQVETQYF. The chain links TRBV6-5 to TRBJ2-5; 8 nucleotides align to TRBD1. J lost 4 bases, V lost 6 bases, and 4 bases had no gene match. The germline V gene encodes CDR1 MNHEY and CDR2 SVGAGI. This CDR3 has 13 residues.